This TCR beta chain is drawn from a study of T cell clonotyping in hematopoietic cell transplantation (dated by TCRdb to about 2021). Regarding the research as a whole: Recipient samples taken before transplant were collected after cytoreduction. A total of 110 to 150 blood samples were collected in the study from approximately 34 consecutive transplant recipients and their related donors. Recruitment of patients was conducted between 2015 and January 2017, and follow-up was continued until late 2020 or death. Overall study results and their limits: Overlap with donor repertoires was found for only a small fraction of recipient repertoires, with over 95% found to appear de novo at the given depth. The sample size was limited, and CD4 and CD8 repertoire contributions could not be separated because cells were not sorted. Recipient TCR diversity fell after transplant, with pathologically expanded clonotypes rising progressively from day 30 to day 180. Donor and pretransplant recipient Inverse Simpson Index values predicted broader posttransplant TCR repertoire diversity.

TCR beta CDR3 regions were amplified from genomic DNA with the immunoSEQ assay, a bias-controlled multiplex PCR using V- and J-specific primers. In a second PCR step, the CDR3 amplicons were tagged with a proprietary barcode plus Illumina adapter sequences. An Illumina MiSeq instrument was used for sequencing of the CDR3 libraries. As for the authors' bioinformatics: Export and quality control were done with immunoSEQ Analyzer 3.0, while downstream analyses used R Bioconductor and Immunarch. Only productive rearrangements in the normalized downsampled data set were used to calculate repertoire metrics. Clonotypes larger than 5 templates in the normalized cohort were defined as pathologically expanded. The Inverse Simpson Index was used to measure repertoire diversity. To capture all clonotypes, CMV-specificity analyses were performed on the non-normalized data set. TCRdb holds this immuneACCESS table with in-frame rearrangements only. Some clones are missing; in checked studies, unresolved V genes explain under half, and the rest has no known cause. The V and J calls and clone size are taken from that table; D and trimming were inferred from the DNA. The sample table records more than 25,000 clones; about 80% of these occur just once. Of the sample, less than 7% falls within the top ten clones.

The germline V gene yields MNHEY for CDR1 and SVGAGI for CDR2. The CDR3, from cysteine to phenylalanine, totals 12 residues. The DNA shown is the 36-base CDR3, in frame from base 1. Trimming leaves V shorter by 11 bases and J shorter by 1 base, with the junction holding 4 bases beyond the gene matches. The time point label of this sample denotes: recipient sample about 28 days before transplant, after cytoreduction. Blood from recipients was drawn roughly 28 days before transplant, then again at days 30, 100 and 180 after transplant. Nuclei Lysis Solution was used to extract genomic DNA from fresh or cryopreserved unfractionated peripheral blood mononuclear cells. A remark on this clone: The clone's antigen remains unknown. No much larger clone is present one base from it, and per-base qualities are unavailable.

The clonotype originates from a woman in her 30s with chronic myeloid leukemia. Some clones in this sample may be carry-over from other donors' samples. The sequence is built from TRBV6-5 and TRBJ2-5, with 7 junctional bases fitting TRBD2. Source: peripheral blood mononuclear cells, taken before stem cell transplant. The CDR3 reads as follows: CAAGTTQETQYF. The DNA sequence is as follows: TGTGCCGCAGGGACTACCCAAGAGACCCAGTACTTC.